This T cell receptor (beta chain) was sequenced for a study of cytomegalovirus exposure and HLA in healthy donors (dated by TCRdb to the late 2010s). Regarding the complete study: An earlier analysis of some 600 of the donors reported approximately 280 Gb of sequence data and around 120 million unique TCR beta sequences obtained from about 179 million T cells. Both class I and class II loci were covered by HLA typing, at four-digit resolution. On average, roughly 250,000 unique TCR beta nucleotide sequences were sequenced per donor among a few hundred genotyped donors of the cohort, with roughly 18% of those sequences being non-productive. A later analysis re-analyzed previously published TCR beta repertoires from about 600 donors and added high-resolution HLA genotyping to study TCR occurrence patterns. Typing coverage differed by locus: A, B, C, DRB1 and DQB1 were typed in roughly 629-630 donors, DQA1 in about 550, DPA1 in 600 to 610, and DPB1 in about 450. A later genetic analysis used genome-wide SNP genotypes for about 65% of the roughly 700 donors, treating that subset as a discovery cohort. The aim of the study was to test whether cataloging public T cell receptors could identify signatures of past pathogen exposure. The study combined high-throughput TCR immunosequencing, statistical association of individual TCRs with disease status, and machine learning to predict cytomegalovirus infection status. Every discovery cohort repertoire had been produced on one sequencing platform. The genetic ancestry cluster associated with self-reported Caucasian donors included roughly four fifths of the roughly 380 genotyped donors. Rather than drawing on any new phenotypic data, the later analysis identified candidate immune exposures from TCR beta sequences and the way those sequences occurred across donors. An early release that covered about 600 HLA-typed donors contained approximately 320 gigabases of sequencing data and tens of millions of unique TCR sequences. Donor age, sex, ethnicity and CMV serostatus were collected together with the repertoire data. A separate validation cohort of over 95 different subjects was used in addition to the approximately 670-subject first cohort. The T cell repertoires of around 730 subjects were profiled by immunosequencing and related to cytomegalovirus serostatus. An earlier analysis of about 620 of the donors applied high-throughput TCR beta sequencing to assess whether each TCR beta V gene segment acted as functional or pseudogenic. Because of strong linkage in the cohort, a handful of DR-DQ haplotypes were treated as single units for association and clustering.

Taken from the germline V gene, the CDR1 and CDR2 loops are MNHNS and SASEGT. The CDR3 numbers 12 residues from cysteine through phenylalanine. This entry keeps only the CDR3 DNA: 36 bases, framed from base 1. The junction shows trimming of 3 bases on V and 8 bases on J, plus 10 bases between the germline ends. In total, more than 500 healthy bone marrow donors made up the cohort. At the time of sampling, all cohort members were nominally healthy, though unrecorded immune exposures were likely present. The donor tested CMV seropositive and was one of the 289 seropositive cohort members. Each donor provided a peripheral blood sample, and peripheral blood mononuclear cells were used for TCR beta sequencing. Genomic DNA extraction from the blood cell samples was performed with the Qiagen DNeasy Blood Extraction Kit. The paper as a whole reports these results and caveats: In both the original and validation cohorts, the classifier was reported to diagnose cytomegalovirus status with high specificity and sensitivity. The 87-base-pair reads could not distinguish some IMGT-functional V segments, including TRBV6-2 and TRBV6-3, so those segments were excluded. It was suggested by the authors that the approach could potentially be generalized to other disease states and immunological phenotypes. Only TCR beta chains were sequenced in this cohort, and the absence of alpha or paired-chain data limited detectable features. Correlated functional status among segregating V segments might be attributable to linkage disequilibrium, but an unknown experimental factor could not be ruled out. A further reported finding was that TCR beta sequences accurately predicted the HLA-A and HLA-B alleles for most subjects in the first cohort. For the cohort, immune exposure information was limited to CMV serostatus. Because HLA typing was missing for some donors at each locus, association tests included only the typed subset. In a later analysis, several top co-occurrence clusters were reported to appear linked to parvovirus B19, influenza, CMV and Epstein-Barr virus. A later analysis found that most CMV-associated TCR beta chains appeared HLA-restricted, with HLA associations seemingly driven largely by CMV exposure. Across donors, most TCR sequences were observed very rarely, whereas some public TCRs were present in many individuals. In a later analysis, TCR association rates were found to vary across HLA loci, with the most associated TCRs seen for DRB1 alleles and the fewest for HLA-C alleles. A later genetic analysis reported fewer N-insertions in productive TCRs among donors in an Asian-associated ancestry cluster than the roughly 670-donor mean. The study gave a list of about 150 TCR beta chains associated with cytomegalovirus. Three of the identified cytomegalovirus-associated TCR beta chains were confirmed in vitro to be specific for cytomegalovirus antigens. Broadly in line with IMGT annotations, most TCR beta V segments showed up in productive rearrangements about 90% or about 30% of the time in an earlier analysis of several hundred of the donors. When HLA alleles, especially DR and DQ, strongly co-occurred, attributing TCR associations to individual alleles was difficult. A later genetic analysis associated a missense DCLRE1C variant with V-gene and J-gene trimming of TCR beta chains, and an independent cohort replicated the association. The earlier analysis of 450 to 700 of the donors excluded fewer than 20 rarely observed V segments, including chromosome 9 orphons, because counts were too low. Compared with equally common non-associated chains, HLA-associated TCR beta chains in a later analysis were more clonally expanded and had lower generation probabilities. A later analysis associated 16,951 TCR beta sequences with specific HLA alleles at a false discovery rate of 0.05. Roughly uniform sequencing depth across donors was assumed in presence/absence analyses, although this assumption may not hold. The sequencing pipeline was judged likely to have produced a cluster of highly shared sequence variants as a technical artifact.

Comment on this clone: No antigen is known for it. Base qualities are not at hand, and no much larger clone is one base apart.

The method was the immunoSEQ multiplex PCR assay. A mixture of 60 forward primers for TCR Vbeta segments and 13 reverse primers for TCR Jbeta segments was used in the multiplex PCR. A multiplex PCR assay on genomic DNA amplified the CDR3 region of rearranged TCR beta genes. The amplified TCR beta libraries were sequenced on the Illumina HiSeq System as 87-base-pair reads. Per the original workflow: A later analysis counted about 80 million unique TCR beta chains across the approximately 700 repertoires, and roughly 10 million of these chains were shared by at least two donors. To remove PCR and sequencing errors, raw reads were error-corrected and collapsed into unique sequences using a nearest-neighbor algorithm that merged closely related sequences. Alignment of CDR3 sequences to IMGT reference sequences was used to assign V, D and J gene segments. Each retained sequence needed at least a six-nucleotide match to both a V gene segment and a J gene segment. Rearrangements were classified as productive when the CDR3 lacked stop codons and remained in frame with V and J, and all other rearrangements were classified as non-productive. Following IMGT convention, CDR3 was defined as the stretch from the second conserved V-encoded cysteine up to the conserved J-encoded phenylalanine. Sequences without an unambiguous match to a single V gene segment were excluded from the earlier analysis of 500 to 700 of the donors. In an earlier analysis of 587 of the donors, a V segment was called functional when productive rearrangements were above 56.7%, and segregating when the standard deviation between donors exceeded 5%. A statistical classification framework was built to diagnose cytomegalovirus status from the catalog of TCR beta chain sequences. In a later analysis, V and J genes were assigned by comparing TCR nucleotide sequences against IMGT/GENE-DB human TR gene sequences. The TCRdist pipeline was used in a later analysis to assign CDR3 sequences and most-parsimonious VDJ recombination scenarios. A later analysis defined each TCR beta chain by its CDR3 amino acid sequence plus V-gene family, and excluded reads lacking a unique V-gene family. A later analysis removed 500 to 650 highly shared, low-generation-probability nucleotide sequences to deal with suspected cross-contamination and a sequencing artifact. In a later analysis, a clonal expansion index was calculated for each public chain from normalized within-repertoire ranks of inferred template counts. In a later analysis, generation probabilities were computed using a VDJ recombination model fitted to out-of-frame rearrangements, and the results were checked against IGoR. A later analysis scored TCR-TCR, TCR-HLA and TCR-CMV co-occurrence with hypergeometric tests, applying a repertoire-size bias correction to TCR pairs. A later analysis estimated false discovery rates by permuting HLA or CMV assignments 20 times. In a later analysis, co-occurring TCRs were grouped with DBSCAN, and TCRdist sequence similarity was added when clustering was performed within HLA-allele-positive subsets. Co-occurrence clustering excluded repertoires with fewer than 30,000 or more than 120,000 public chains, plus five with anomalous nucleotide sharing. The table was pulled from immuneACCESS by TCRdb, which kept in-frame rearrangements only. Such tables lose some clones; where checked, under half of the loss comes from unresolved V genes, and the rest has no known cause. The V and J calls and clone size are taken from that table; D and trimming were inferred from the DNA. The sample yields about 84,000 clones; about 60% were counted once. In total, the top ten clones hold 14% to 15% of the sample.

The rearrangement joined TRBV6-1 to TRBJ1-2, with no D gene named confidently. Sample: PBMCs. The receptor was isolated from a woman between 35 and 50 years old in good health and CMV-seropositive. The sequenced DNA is TGTGCCAGCAGTGACGGCCTGGGCGGCTACACCTTC. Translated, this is CASSDGLGGYTF.